Listed below are T cell receptor beta chains from one sample, sequenced in a study of Ad26.COV2.S vaccination and SARS-CoV-2 variants. The method was immunoSEQ multiplex PCR; TCRdb's version includes in-frame clones alone and lacks a portion of them. The data hold 300,000 to 350,000 clones, with roughly 90% observed a single time. Sequenced material: peripheral blood, taken in a trial of Ad26.COV2.S vaccine versus placebo. The receptors were gathered from a person aged 18-65 years who received the Ad26.COV2.S COVID-19 vaccine or a placebo. CDR3s include the opening cysteine and the closing phenylalanine or tryptophan. The order of the fields is clone size, J gene, V gene, D gene, CDR3 DNA, CDR3 protein. The D gene is left open where the match is weak. Clone size is shown for a subset of rows, as once, few, many or a class of expanded clone.

once | TRBJ1-1 | TRBV28 | TRBD1 | TGTGCCAGCAGGGGACAGGGGAACACTGAAGCTTTCTTT | CASRGQGNTEAFF
NA | TRBJ2-7 | TRBV5-4 | NA | TGTGCCAGCGCAGGGATAGGGGAGCAGCAGTACTTC | CASAGIGEQQYF
few | TRBJ1-4 | TRBV6-2/TRBV6-3 | NA | TGTGCCAGCAGTTACCGTATCGGCGGGGAAAAACTGTTTTTT | CASSYRIGGEKLFF
NA | TRBJ2-5 | TRBV5-1 | TRBD1 | TGCGCCAGCAGCTCAATTGGGACAGGGGTACGGGAGACCCAGTACTTC | CASSSIGTGVRETQYF
NA | TRBJ1-1 | TRBV29-1 | NA | TGCAGCGTTGAAGAATCCAGGGAGGACACTGAAGCTTTCTTT | CSVEESREDTEAFF
NA | TRBJ2-3 | TRBV27 | NA | TGTGCCAGCAGTTTACGTGGCACAGATACGCAGTATTTT | CASSLRGTDTQYF
NA | TRBJ1-2 | TRBV19 | NA | TGTGCCAGTAGTCTAGACGCCCTCTATGGCTACACCTTC | CASSLDALYGYTF
NA | TRBJ1-2 | TRBV7-9 | TRBD1 | TGTGCCAGCAGCCACATCCTATCGGGGACAGGGAGCTTTCAACGGGGCTACACCTTC | CASSHILSGTGSFQRGYTF
once | TRBJ1-3 | TRBV19 | NA | TGTGCCAGTGGATTAATTACAGCGGAGGGAAACACCATATATTTT | CASGLITAEGNTIYF
NA | TRBJ2-7 | TRBV14 | NA | TGTGCCAGCAGCCCCGAGGGGGGGAGCCGAACCTACGAGCAGTACTTC | CASSPEGGSRTYEQYF
NA | TRBJ1-1 | TRBV15 | NA | TGTGCCACCAGCAGAGACCAAGGGAACACTGAAGCTTTCTTT | CATSRDQGNTEAFF
NA | TRBJ1-1 | TRBV9 | NA | TGTGCCAGCAGCGTCGGGGGCTCTACTGAAGCTTTCTTT | CASSVGGSTEAFF
NA | TRBJ1-5 | TRBV7-2 | NA | TGTGCCAGCAGCTTAACGACTAGCAATCAGCCCCAGCATTTT | CASSLTTSNQPQHF
once | TRBJ2-6 | TRBV19 | NA | TGTGCCAGTAGAAATCGCCGGGGTTCTGGGGCCAACGTCCTGACTTTC | CASRNRRGSGANVLTF
NA | TRBJ2-7 | TRBV6-2/TRBV6-3 | NA | TGTGCCAGCAGCTCAGACAGGTCCTACGAGCAGTACTTC | CASSSDRSYEQYF
few | TRBJ2-5 | TRBV27 | TRBD2 | TGTGCCAGCAGTGGACTAGCGGGGACCCAAGAGACCCAGTACTTC | CASSGLAGTQETQYF
NA | TRBJ1-1 | TRBV25-1 | NA | TGTGCCAGCAGGCCGGGGAGCACTGAAGCTTTCTTT | CASRPGSTEAFF
NA | TRBJ1-5 | TRBV19 | TRBD1 | TGTGCCAGTATGGATGGACAGGGGAGTCCATATAGCAATCAGCCCCAGCATTTT | CASMDGQGSPYSNQPQHF
NA | TRBJ1-1 | TRBV21-1 | NA | TGTGCCAGCAGCAAAGCAAAACATAAACCGGACAGGGAGAACACTGAAGCTTTCTTT | CASSKAKHKPDRENTEAFF
NA | TRBJ2-2 | TRBV4-3 | TRBD2 | TGCGCCAGCAGCCTCGCGGGAGGTACCGGGGAGCTGTTTTTT | CASSLAGGTGELFF
NA | TRBJ2-1 | TRBV7-9 | TRBD2 | TGTGCCAGCAGGACTACTGGACTAGCAGGGTACAATGAGCAGTTCTTC | CASRTTGLAGYNEQFF
NA | TRBJ2-1 | TRBV4-1 | NA | TGCGCCAGCAGCCGATTGCCTAGCTCCTACAATGAGCAGTTCTTC | CASSRLPSSYNEQFF
NA | TRBJ1-2 | TRBV2 | TRBD1 | TGTGCCAGCAGCTCGCTATTGACAGGGGACCGTGGCTACACCTTC | CASSSLLTGDRGYTF
NA | TRBJ2-1 | TRBV19 | NA | TGTGCCAGTAGTCTTCCGGGCCTCCAGGTAAATGAGCAGTTCTTC | CASSLPGLQVNEQFF
NA | TRBJ1-1 | TRBV12-3/TRBV12-4 | NA | TGTGCCAGCAGTTATGGGAGGGGGACTGAAGCTTTCTTT | CASSYGRGTEAFF
NA | TRBJ1-2 | TRBV4-1 | NA | TGCGCCAGCAGCCAAGAGGGTTGGGCGGCACTCGAAATGCTACATGGCTACACCTTC | CASSQEGWAALEMLHGYTF
NA | TRBJ1-1 | TRBV7-9 | NA | TGTGCCAGCAGCTTAGAGGTCGGGCGGAAGAACACTGAAGCTTTCTTT | CASSLEVGRKNTEAFF
NA | TRBJ2-7 | TRBV7-9 | NA | TGTGCCAGCAGCTTAGCGGGGGACGAGCAGTACTTC | CASSLAGDEQYF
once | TRBJ1-1 | TRBV30 | NA | TGTGCCTGGATTGGGGGCCGCACTGAAGCTTTCTTT | CAWIGGRTEAFF
NA | TRBJ1-2 | TRBV7-2 | TRBD1 | TGTGCCAGCAGCTTAGGGACAGGGGTTAACTATGGCTACACCTTC | CASSLGTGVNYGYTF
NA | TRBJ1-6 | TRBV28 | TRBD1 | TGTGCCAGCAGTGAACCAGGGGGAAAGAGGTCACCCCTCCACTTT | CASSEPGGKRSPLHF
NA | TRBJ2-6 | TRBV6-4 | NA | TGTGCCAGCAGTGACTCGGGTTCTGGGGCCAACGTCCTGACTTTC | CASSDSGSGANVLTF
NA | TRBJ2-3 | TRBV18 | NA | TGTGCCAGCTCACCTTCGGGTCACGATACGCAGTATTTT | CASSPSGHDTQYF
NA | TRBJ2-7 | TRBV7-6 | NA | TGTGCCAGCAGCCCTGACTCCAACTCCTACGAGCAGTACTTC | CASSPDSNSYEQYF
NA | TRBJ2-5 | TRBV28 | NA | TGTGCCAGCAGCCCTTATGTGGAAGAGACCCAGTACTTC | CASSPYVEETQYF
NA | TRBJ2-1 | TRBV13 | NA | TGTGCCAGCAGCAACTACAATGAGCAGTTCTTC | CASSNYNEQFF
NA | TRBJ2-3 | TRBV5-4 | NA | TGTGCCAGTCGCAAGGGACTGGGGCCCGATACGCAGTATTTT | CASRKGLGPDTQYF
NA | TRBJ1-1 | TRBV5-1 | NA | TGCGCCAGCAGCTCCCGGCAGGGGCTCGGGGCTTTCTTT | CASSSRQGLGAFF
NA | TRBJ1-1 | TRBV5-8 | NA | TGTGCCAGCAGCTTCGTCTCGAATAGGGCTGAAGCTTTCTTT | CASSFVSNRAEAFF
NA | TRBJ1-1 | TRBV15 | TRBD1 | TGTGCCACCAGCTCGCGCGACGACAGGGGGTTGAACACTGAAGCTTTCTTT | CATSSRDDRGLNTEAFF
NA | TRBJ1-2 | TRBV6-5 | NA | TGTGCCAGCACCAAAGGACTATGGAGCTATGGCTACACCTTC | CASTKGLWSYGYTF
NA | TRBJ1-2 | TRBV12-3/TRBV12-4 | TRBD1 | TGTGCCAGCAGTTCCGGGACAGGGAAGGGCTACACCTTC | CASSSGTGKGYTF
NA | TRBJ1-1 | TRBV28 | TRBD1 | TGTGCCAGCAGTTCGGACAGGGGGTTTACTGAAGCTTTCTTT | CASSSDRGFTEAFF
NA | TRBJ2-1 | TRBV3-1/TRBV3-2 | NA | TGTGCCAGCAGCCAAGATTCAGGTGGCGTCTCTCTCCACAATGAGCAGTTCTTC | CASSQDSGGVSLHNEQFF
few | TRBJ2-7 | TRBV2 | TRBD1 | TGTGCCGTCGACAGGGTCTCCTACGAGCAGTACTTC | CAVDRVSYEQYF
once | TRBJ2-5 | TRBV6-2/TRBV6-3 | NA | TGTGCCAGCAGTTACGAGGGGGGGATCCAAGAGACCCAGTACTTC | CASSYEGGIQETQYF
NA | TRBJ1-1 | TRBV9 | NA | TGTGCCAGCAGCGTAGGCGACAGCCGAGGCACTGAAGCTTTCTTT | CASSVGDSRGTEAFF
once | TRBJ1-1 | TRBV2 | NA | TGTGCCAGCAGGGCAGGGGAGGGGAACACTGAAGCTTTCTTT | CASRAGEGNTEAFF
NA | TRBJ1-4 | TRBV19 | NA | TGTGCCAGTAGTATCTTTTTTGGACAATGGGAAAAACTGTTTTTT | CASSIFFGQWEKLFF
few | TRBJ1-5 | TRBV7-9 | NA | TGTGCCAGCAGCTTCGCCGGGGGGCAGCAGCCCCAGCATTTT | CASSFAGGQQPQHF
NA | TRBJ1-3 | TRBV29-1 | TRBD1 | TGCAGCGTTGAGACAGGGGAGCCTGGAAACACCATATATTTT | CSVETGEPGNTIYF
NA | TRBJ1-1 | TRBV4-3 | NA | TGCGCCAGCAGCCAATTACAGGGAGCCCAGGGGCCTGAAGCTTTCTTT | CASSQLQGAQGPEAFF
NA | TRBJ2-1 | TRBV11-2 | TRBD2 | TGTGCCAGCAGCCCCGAGGGACTAGCGGGAGGGTGGTATGGCAATGAGCAGTTCTTC | CASSPEGLAGGWYGNEQFF
NA | TRBJ1-5 | TRBV20-1 | TRBD1 | TGCAGTGCTAGTTTTCCCCTAGACAGGGACCATAATCAGCCCCAGCATTTT | CSASFPLDRDHNQPQHF